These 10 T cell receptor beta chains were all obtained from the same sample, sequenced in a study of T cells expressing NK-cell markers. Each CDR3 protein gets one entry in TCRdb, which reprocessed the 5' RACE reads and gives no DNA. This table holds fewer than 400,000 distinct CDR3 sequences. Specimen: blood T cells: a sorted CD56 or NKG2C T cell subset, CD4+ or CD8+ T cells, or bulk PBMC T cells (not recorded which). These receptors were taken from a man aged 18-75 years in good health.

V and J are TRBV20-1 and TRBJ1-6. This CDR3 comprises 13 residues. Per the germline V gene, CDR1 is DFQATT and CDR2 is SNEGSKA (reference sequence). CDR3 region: CSARRTNNSPLHF.

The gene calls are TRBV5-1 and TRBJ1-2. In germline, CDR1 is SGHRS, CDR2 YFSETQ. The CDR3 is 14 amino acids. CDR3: CASSPQAAEEGYTF. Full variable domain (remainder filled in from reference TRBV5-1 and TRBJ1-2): KAGVTQTPRYLIKTRGQQVTLSCSPISGHRSVSWYQQTPGQGLQFLFEYFSETQRNKGNFPGRFSGRQFSNSRSEMNVSTLELGDSALYLCASSPQAAEEGYTFGSGTRLTVV.

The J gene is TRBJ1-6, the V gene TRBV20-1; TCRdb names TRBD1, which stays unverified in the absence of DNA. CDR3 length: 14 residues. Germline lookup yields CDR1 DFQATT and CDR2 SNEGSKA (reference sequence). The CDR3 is CSAHRQGLGSPLHF.

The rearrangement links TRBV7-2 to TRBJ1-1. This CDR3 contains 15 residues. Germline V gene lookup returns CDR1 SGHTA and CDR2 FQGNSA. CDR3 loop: CASRFNSRMNTEAFF.

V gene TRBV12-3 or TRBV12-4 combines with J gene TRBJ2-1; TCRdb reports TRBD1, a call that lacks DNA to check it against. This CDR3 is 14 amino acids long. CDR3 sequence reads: CASTRLGQVYEQFF.

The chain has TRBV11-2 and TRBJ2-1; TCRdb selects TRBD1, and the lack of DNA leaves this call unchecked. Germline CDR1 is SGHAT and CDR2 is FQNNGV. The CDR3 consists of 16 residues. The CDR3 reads CASSPSGERSYNEQFF.

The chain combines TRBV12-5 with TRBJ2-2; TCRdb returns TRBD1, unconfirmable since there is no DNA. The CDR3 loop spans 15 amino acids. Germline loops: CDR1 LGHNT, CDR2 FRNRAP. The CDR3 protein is CASGLAPEDTGELFF. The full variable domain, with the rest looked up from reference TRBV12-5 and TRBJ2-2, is DARVTQTPRHKVTEMGQEVTMRCQPILGHNTVFWYRQTMMQGLELLAYFRNRAPLDDSGMPKDRFSAEMPDATLATLKIQPSEPRDSAVYFCASGLAPEDTGELFFGEGSRLTVL.

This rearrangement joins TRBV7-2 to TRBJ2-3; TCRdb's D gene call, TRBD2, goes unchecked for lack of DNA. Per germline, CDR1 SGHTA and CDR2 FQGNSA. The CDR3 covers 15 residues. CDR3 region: CASSYRRGGNHTQYF. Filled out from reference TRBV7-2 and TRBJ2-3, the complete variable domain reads GAGVSQSPSNKVTEKGKDVELRCDPISGHTALYWYRQSLGQGLEFLIYFQGNSAPDKSGLPSDRFSAERTGGSVSTLTIQRTQQEDSAVYLCASSYRRGGNHTQYFGPGTRLTVL.

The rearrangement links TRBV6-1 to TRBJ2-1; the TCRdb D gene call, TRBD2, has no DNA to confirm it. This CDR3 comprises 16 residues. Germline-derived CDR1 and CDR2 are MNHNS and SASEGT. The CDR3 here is CASSRLAGERYNEQFF.

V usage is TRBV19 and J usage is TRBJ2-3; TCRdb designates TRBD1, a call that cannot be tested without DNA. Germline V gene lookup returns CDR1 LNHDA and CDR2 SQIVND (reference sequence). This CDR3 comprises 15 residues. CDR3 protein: CASSRDRGMTDTQYF.